The clone carrying this TCR beta chain was seen just once. Its antigen is not known. The data are from a study of long-term antiretroviral therapy in people with HIV. Study findings and constraints: CDR3 lengths in HIV samples spanned a narrower range than controls. Pre-ART clonal expansion yielded clones that dominated the repertoire at all time points.

The immunoSEQ assay was v3.0, run at survey level. The repertoire was sequenced with immunoSEQ multiplex PCR; TCRdb's copy has only in-frame clones and lacks some. The table shows 20,000 to 25,000 clones, with roughly 84% occurring only once. Until DNA extraction, the samples held between 1-10 million cryopreserved PBMC. V was cut by 0 bases and J by 4 bases, with 10 bases left in between. This CDR3 region has 14 residues. CDR1 SGHKS and CDR2 YYEKEE come from the germline V gene (reference sequence). The sample was unsorted PBMCs, taken at the start of antiretroviral therapy. This chain links TRBV5-5 with TRBJ1-2; no clear D gene. This TCR came from a man aged 45-65 years with HIV. DNA of the CDR3: TGTGCCAGCAGCTTGGATAATATGCTCTATGGCTACACCTTC. Translation gives CASSLDNMLYGYTF.